The T cell receptor beta chain described here comes from a study of cytomegalovirus exposure and HLA in healthy donors. Looking at the study overall: As an earlier analysis found, about 179 million T cells yielded 117 million unique TCR beta sequences.

Both 60 Vbeta primers and 13 Jbeta primers went into the PCR. This table comes from immunoSEQ multiplex PCR, and its TCRdb copy is limited to in-frame clones, with some not included. The table records under 150,000 clones, 80% of them present only once. The donors (healthy individuals) were bone marrow donors. Study-wide points: Under in vitro conditions, a few CMV-associated chains were confirmed as specific for CMV antigens.

This clone is a singleton in its sample. Its antigen is as yet unknown. With 6 bases removed from V and 5 bases from J, the gap between germline ends came to 13 bases. CDR1 is SGHTA and CDR2 is FQGNSA in the germline V gene. This CDR3 spans 13 amino acids. Sequencing used PBMCs. This receptor was taken from a male donor in good health and CMV-seronegative. The chain couples TRBV7-2 to TRBJ2-5; D is perhaps TRBD1 (5 bases). CDR3: CASSLRPGETQYF. The CDR3 nucleotides read TGTGCCAGCAGTCTTCGTCCAGGGGAGACCCAGTACTTC.